The present T cell receptor beta chain was sequenced within a study of post-analysis software for immune sequencing data (dated by TCRdb to the mid-2010s). Broadly, across the study: Recorded disease courses included relapsing-remitting, secondary progressive and progressive-relapsing multiple sclerosis, with some patients lacking subtype annotation. A subset of samples was prepared in parallel using single-end sample barcoding, then pooled and co-amplified after Illumina adapter ligation. The multiple sclerosis patient repertoires were compared with 10 to 12 previously published healthy control repertoires from donors aged roughly 6 to 27 years.

The CDR3 spans 13 residues, from the cysteine through the phenylalanine. The entry retains the CDR3 DNA only, 39 bases that are in frame from base 1. From the germline V gene, CDR1 is MNHEY and CDR2 is SVGEGT. Libraries were prepared through PCR. This sample was sequenced with an Illumina HiSeq 2500. Unique molecular identifiers were incorporated into TCR beta cDNA libraries to reduce PCR and sequencing biases. Approximately 500,000 cDNA molecules were obtained per 1 to 10 million input T cells, so each molecule approximated one T cell. The patient libraries were prepared and sequenced using the same protocol as the earlier healthy control dataset. Samples belonging to the same batch were prepared together, multiplexed and sequenced on a shared HiSeq lane. For the original study's pipeline: Raw barcoded reads were processed with MIGEC, discarding single-read molecular identifier groups before consensus assembly and CDR3 extraction. Clonotype tables were post-analysed with VDJtools, and diversity was normalized by down-sampling all datasets to the smallest sample size. Repertoire overlap clustering matched CDR3 amino acid but not nucleotide sequences to correct batch-related cross-sample contamination. The public sequencing data were trimmed at Q25 with fastp and processed into clonotypes with MiXCR by TCRdb, which kept only in-frame beta chains. Duplicate CDR3 protein sequences are folded into a single record with the most common DNA and genes. The V and J calls here are based on TCRdb, not the publication. The sample table records 750,000 to 950,000 distinct CDR3 sequences; under 70% of these occur just once. The ten largest clones take up 4% to 5.5% of the sample.

What the study reported, not specific to this receptor: The control group was slightly older than the multiple sclerosis patient group. Compared with controls, multiple sclerosis patients had significantly lower normalized Chao1 diversity, a finding suggesting substantial peripheral T-cell clonal expansion. Strong co-clustering of samples prepared in the same batch was shown by direct clustering with F measure, prompting a batch-effect correction. Roughly 5 TRBV segments, including TRBV5-6, TRBV5-1 and TRBV20-1, were significantly more frequent in patients than controls.

A note on this clonotype: The specificity of this receptor is unknown. One end of the junction fails to match germline, which may point to a read error.

TCR beta repertoires were profiled from peripheral blood of under 15 young patients with multiple sclerosis to demonstrate the VDJtools post-analysis software. The patients with multiple sclerosis were children and adolescents between about 6 and 16 years of age. The receptor's source is a girl aged 5-17 years with multiple sclerosis. The rearrangement joined TRBV6-2 or TRBV6-3 to TRBJ2-7, with a tentative D gene TRBD1 over 6 matching bases. The sequencing sample was made of blood. The DNA sequence is as follows: TGTGCCGGCAGTCCAGGGACAACCTACGAGCAGTACTTC. The translation is CAGSPGTTYEQYF.